This T cell receptor (beta chain) came from a study of CXCR3-negative and CXCR3-positive naive CD8 T cells. Regarding the study as a whole: More hydrophobic TRB CDR3s occurred in CXCR3-positive than in CXCR3-negative naive cells.

Germline V gene lookup returns CDR1 SGHAT and CDR2 FQNNGV. The CDR3 is made up of 15 amino acids. The TRB libraries of cDNA were built by UMI-labeled 5' RACE. One entry per CDR3 protein, without DNA, is what TCRdb gives after re-calling the 5' RACE reads. Its clone listing holds tens of thousands of distinct CDR3 sequences. For this clonotype: What it binds is not known.

Sequencing used naive CXCR3+ CD8+ T cells from blood. Subset defined: CD45RO-CCR7+CD27+CD95- naive CD8+ T cells expressing CXCR3 (TNR3+). The sequence was collected from a human donor in good health. Some clones in this sample may be carry-over from other donors' samples. This sequence joins TRBV11-2 and TRBJ2-5; TCRdb's D call, TRBD1, is unchecked because there is no DNA. CDR3 protein: CASSPADRFGETQYF. Together with reference TRBV11-2 and TRBJ2-5, the CDR3 gives the full variable domain: EAGVAQSPRYKIIEKRQSVAFWCNPISGHATLYWYQQILGQGPKLLIQFQNNGVVDDSQLPKDRFSAERLKGVDSTLKIQPAKLEDSAVYLCASSPADRFGETQYFGPGTRLLVL.